This T cell receptor (beta chain) was observed in a study of monozygotic twins with cystic fibrosis. V was pared by 4 bases and J by 6 bases, with 13 bases between. Germline values: CDR1 MDHEN, CDR2 SYDVKM. The CDR3 runs to 13 residues. Assay: immunoSEQ multiplex PCR; the TCRdb copy retains only in-frame clones and omits some. The sample has roughly 13,000 clones; more than 80% are singletons. The chain uses TRBV28 and TRBJ2-7; unclear D gene. Sequencing was performed on blood. The source is a boy younger than 18 with cystic fibrosis. The CDR3 loop reads CASSSFGFFEQYF. CDR3 coding DNA: TGTGCCAGCAGTTCGTTTGGGTTTTTCGAGCAGTACTTC.